One sample yielded the 17 T cell receptor beta chains listed below, sequenced in a study of T cell responses to AZD1222 COVID-19 vaccine (dated by TCRdb to 2020 to 2023). The time point tag for this specimen amounts to: about 28 days (+/-7) after the second vaccine dose. The method was the immunoSEQ multiplex PCR assay. In its TCRdb copy, this immuneACCESS table keeps in-frame sequences only and misses some clones. Where compared with another copy, unresolved V genes explain less than half of these, and the others have no known cause. For this sample there are some 140,000 clones; around 90% appear just once. The ten largest clones take up approximately 2% of the sample. This sample comprised peripheral blood, obtained 28 days after the second AZD1222 dose. These receptors were obtained from an adult who received the AZD1222 COVID-19 vaccine.

V usage is TRBV7-9 and J usage is TRBJ2-1; D may correspond to TRBD1 or TRBD2 (6 bases each). The CDR3 consists of 14 residues. Germline CDR1 reads SEHNR; CDR2 reads FQNEAQ (reference sequence). Trimming pared 10 bases from V and 0 bases from J, leaving 13 bases between. Here the CDR3 DNA reads TGTGCCATCCCCGGGGGCCGCTCCTACAATGAGCAGTTCTTC. Amino acid sequence: CAIPGGRSYNEQFF.

V is TRBV25-1 and J is TRBJ2-3; 8 bases agree with TRBD2. Germline V gives CDR1 MGHDK, CDR2 SYGVNS. V dropped 2 bases and J dropped 4; count of bases not matched to a gene: 11. This CDR3 region has 17 residues. The CDR3 DNA sequence: TGTGCCAGCAGTGAACGACTGAGCGGGAGCCTCCCAGATACGCAGTATTTT. Residues: CASSERLSGSLPDTQYF.

This clone came up a few times. The chain joins TRBV5-1 to TRBJ1-2; a possible D gene is TRBD1 (5 bases). Germline loops: CDR1 SGHRS, CDR2 YFSETQ. The CDR3 extends over 12 amino acids. The ends were cut back, 4 bases at V and 8 bases at J, with 12 bases in the middle. CDR3 DNA: TGCGCCAGCAGCCCAACGACAGACGGCTACACCTTC. The encoded protein is CASSPTTDGYTF.

The chain is built from TRBV7-9 and TRBJ2-1; no reliable D call. The CDR3 is made up of 11 amino acids. V lost 5 bases to trimming and J lost 7 bases, with 6 bases between them. CDR1 is SEHNR, CDR2 FQNEAQ, per germline (reference sequence). The DNA for the CDR3 is TGTGCCAGCAGCACCCGGAATGAGCAGTTCTTC. It is translated as CASSTRNEQFF. Together with reference TRBV7-9 and TRBJ2-1, the CDR3 gives the full variable domain: DTGVSQNPRHKITKRGQNVTFRCDPISEHNRLYWYRQTLGQGPEFLTYFQNEAQLEKSRLLSDRFSAERPKGSFSTLEIQRTEQGDSAMYLCASSTRNEQFFGPGTRLTVL.

The rearrangement joins TRBV11-3 to TRBJ2-2; D gene uncertain. The germline V gene has CDR1 SGHNT and CDR2 YENEEA. This CDR3 comprises 12 residues. V shed 3 bases and J shed 8 bases, with 7 bases lying between them. CDR3 amino acids: CASSFSWGELFF. In DNA, the CDR3 is TGTGCCAGCAGCTTCTCCTGGGGGGAGCTGTTTTTT.

This chain joins TRBV3-1 (or the pseudogene TRBV3-2) and TRBJ2-5, with D tentatively TRBD2 (6 bases). The CDR3 covers 14 residues. The ends were cut back, 4 bases at V and 1 base at J, with 10 bases in the middle. The germline V gene encodes CDR1 LGHDT and CDR2 YNNKEL (reference sequence). The CDR3 region is CASSRRRGQETQYF. For the CDR3, the DNA is TGTGCCAGCAGCCGCCGGCGGGGCCAAGAGACCCAGTACTTC.

V and J are TRBV6-5 and TRBJ2-7; TRBD1 matches at 9 bases. CDR3 length: 15 amino acids. The V gene's germline CDR1 is MNHEY and CDR2 SVGAGI. V was pared by 6 bases and J by 6 bases, with 12 bases of the junction left unmatched. The CDR3 nucleotides are TGTGCCAGCAGACTTGGGACAGGGACGGGAATCGAGCAGTACGTC. Amino acids: CASRLGTGTGIEQYV.

The chain links TRBV5-3 to TRBJ1-5; TRBD1 is a possible D gene (5 bases). Being an ORF, TRBV5-3 has a function that is uncertain. V shed 4 bases and J shed 4 bases, with 12 bases lying between them. The CDR3 totals 14 residues. CDR3 residues: CARSRSGGNQPQHF. The CDR3 bases are TGTGCCAGAAGCCGCTCTGGGGGAAATCAGCCCCAGCATTTT.

This chain uses TRBV2 with TRBJ1-2; D gene ambiguous. Germline loops: CDR1 SNHLY, CDR2 FYNNEI. The CDR3 is made up of 11 amino acids. V lost 6 bases to trimming and J lost 8 bases, with 10 bases between them. The CDR3 here is CASSPMDGYTF. CDR3 DNA sequence: TGTGCCAGCAGCCCCATGGACGGCTACACCTTC.

J is TRBJ1-2 and V is TRBV18; D may be TRBD1 (5 bases). The V end was cut by 2 bases, the J end by 3 bases, with 10 bases between. CDR1 and CDR2 (germline): KGHSH, LQKENI. CDR3 length equals 14 residues. The CDR3 region is CASSPGQLDYGYTF. CDR3 nucleotide sequence: TGTGCCAGCTCACCAGGACAACTTGACTATGGCTACACCTTC.

This clone was seen just once. The chain couples TRBV12-3 or TRBV12-4 to TRBJ1-2, with D maybe TRBD1 (5 bases). Trimming cost V 4 bases and J 2 bases, with 8 bases left between them. The CDR3 spans 13 residues. CDR3 loop: CASSWRDNYGYTF. CDR3 DNA sequence: TGTGCCAGCAGTTGGCGGGACAACTATGGCTACACCTTC.

The chain uses TRBV6-1 and TRBJ1-1; 7 positions match TRBD1. The germline V gene encodes CDR1 MNHNS and CDR2 SASEGT. CDR3 length: 17 amino acids. V lost 1 base to trimming and J lost 4 bases; unmatched junction nucleotides: 12. The CDR3 sequence is CASSEGGQRDGSTEAFF. CDR3 sequence (DNA): TGTGCCAGCAGTGAAGGGGGACAGAGAGACGGGTCCACTGAAGCTTTCTTT.

This chain's CDR3 is CASTTAAVGETQYF. The CDR3, as DNA: TGTGCCAGCACTACGGCGGCAGTCGGGGAGACCCAGTACTTC. This sequence joins TRBV6-6 and TRBJ2-5; the D is unclear. This CDR3 spans 14 amino acids. V was cut by 7 bases and J by 5 bases, with 17 bases left in between. Germline V gene lookup returns CDR1 MNHNY and CDR2 SVGAGI (reference sequence).

V is TRBV7-9 and J is TRBJ1-5; no definite D call. This CDR3 region has 15 residues. CDR1 and CDR2 from the germline V gene are SEHNR and FQNEAQ (reference sequence). V lost 3 bases and J 2 bases, leaving 11 bases between the germline ends. CDR3 nucleotides: TGTGCCAGCAGCTTGTCCGGGATGGGCAATCAGCCCCAGCATTTT. Translated, it gives CASSLSGMGNQPQHF.

The chain uses TRBV6-4 and TRBJ2-1, with 12 bases aligning to TRBD1. CDR1 and CDR2 from the germline V gene are MRHNA and SNTAGT. V was clipped by 5 bases and J by 9 bases; unmatched bases: 11. The CDR3 runs to 16 residues. CDR3 sequence reads: CASSKDPGTGGIEQFF. The CDR3, as DNA: TGTGCCAGCAGTAAGGACCCCGGGACAGGGGGCATTGAGCAGTTCTTC.

V usage is TRBV29-1 and J usage is TRBJ1-2; no firm D call. The germline gives CDR1 SQVTM, CDR2 ANQGSEA. CDR3 size: 11 residues. Trimming took 3 bases from V and 2 from J, leaving 4 bases between them. The CDR3 region is CSVEENYGYTF. Written as DNA, the CDR3 is TGCAGCGTTGAGGAAAACTATGGCTACACCTTC.

The chain uses TRBV4-1 and TRBJ1-1; D is undetermined. Germline V CDR1 and CDR2: MGHRA, YSYEKL. V lost 2 bases to trimming and J lost 0 bases, with 7 bases between them. The CDR3 has 14 residues. The CDR3, as DNA: TGCGCCAGCAGCCAACTGGGATTGAACACTGAAGCTTTCTTT. This codes for CASSQLGLNTEAFF.